The T cell receptor beta chain under discussion was sequenced for a study of cytomegalovirus exposure and HLA in healthy donors. 60 Vbeta and 13 Jbeta primers were used in PCR. Produced via immunoSEQ multiplex PCR; TCRdb's table is partial and in-frame only. This sample carries 100,000 to 150,000 clones, 65% to 90% of them seen once, and the ten largest clones take over 0.95%. The trim removed 6 bases at V and 4 bases at J, leaving 5 bases unmatched. The CDR3 is 14 residues long. Germline CDR1 LNHDA, CDR2 SQIVND (reference sequence). In its sample, this clone was seen once. Sequencing was carried out using PBMCs. The V gene is TRBV19, the J gene TRBJ2-3; 9 nucleotides agree with TRBD1. This TCR was sampled from a girl aged 2 to 9 in good health and CMV-seronegative. CDR3 residues: CASRRQGDADTQYF. CDR3 DNA sequence: TGTGCCAGTAGACGACAGGGGGATGCAGATACGCAGTATTTT.